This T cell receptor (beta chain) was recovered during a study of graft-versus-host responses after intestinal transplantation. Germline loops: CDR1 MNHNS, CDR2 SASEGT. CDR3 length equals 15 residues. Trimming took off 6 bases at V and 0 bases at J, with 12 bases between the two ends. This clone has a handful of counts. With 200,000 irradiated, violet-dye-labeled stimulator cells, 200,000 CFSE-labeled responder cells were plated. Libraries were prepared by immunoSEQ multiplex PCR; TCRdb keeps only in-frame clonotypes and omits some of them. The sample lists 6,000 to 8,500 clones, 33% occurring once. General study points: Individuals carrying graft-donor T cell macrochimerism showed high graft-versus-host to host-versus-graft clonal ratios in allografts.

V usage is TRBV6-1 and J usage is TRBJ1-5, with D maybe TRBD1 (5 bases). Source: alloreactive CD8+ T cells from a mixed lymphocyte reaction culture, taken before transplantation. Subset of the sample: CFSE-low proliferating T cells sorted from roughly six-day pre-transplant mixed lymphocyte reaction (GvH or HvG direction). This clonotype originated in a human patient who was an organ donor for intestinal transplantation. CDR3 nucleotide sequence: TGTGCCAGCAGGCGACAGCTAGATAGCAATCAGCCCCAGCATTTT. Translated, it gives CASRRQLDSNQPQHF.